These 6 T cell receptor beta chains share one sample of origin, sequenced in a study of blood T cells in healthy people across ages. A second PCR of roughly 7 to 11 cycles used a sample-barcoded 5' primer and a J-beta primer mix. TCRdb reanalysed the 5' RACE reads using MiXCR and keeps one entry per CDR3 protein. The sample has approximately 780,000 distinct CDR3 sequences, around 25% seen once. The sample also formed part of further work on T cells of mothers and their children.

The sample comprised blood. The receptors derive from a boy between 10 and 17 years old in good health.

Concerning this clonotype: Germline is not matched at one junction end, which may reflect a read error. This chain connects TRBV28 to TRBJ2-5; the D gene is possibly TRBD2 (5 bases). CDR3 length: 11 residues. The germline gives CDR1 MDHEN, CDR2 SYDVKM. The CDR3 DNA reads TGTGCCAGCAGTCCCCGGGATGAGCAGTCCTTC. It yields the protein CASSPRDEQSF.

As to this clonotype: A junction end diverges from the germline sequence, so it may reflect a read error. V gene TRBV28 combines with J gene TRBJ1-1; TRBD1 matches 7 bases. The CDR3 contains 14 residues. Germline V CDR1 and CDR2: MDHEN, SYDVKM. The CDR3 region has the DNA TGTGCCAGCAGTTTGGGCAGGGGGTATGGGGAAGCCTTCTTT. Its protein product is CASSLGRGYGEAFF.

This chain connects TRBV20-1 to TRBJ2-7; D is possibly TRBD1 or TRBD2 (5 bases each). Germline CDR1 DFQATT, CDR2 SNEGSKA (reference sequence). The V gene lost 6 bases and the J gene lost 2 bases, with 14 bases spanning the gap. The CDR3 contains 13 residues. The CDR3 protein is CSAPGSRTYEQYF. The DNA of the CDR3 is TGCAGTGCGCCAGGGAGTAGGACCTACGAGCAGTACTTC.

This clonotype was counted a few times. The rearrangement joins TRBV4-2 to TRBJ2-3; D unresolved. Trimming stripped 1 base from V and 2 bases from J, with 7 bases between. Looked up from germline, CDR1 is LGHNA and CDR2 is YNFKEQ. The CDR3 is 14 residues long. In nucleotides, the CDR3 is TGTGCCAGCAGCCAAGGTGCGACCACAGATACGCAGTATTTT. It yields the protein CASSQGATTDTQYF.

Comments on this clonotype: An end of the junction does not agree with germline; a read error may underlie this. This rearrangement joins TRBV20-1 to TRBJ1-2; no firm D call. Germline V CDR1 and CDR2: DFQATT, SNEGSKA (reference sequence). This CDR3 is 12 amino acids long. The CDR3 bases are TGCAGTGCTAGCTCGGGGATCTATTGCTACACCTTC. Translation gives CSASSGIYCYTF.

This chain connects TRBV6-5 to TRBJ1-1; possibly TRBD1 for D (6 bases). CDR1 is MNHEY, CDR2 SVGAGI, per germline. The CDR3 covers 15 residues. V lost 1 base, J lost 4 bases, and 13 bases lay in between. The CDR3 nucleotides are TGTGCCAGCAGTTACTGGGGGCAGGGGAGCACTGAAGCTTTCTTT. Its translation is CASSYWGQGSTEAFF.